This TCR beta chain stems from a study of blood T cells in healthy people across ages. The CDR3 covers 14 residues. The germline V and J ends were trimmed by 2 bases and 7 bases, with 17 bases remaining between them. Germline V CDR1 and CDR2: DFQATT, SNEGSKA (reference sequence). Healthy Caucasian individuals from Russia aged roughly 6 to 100 were enrolled as donors. General study findings and limits: Estimated diversity, derived from one million T cells, was regarded as an underestimate.

Combining a sample-barcoded 5' primer with a J-beta primer mix, a second PCR ran for roughly 7 to 11 cycles. Using its own MiXCR run on the 5' RACE reads, TCRdb lists one record per CDR3 protein. The table shows about 760,000 distinct CDR3 sequences, with roughly 25% occurring only once. This clonotype was seen a single time. Its antigen is not identified. These records were also assigned to another study, of T cells of mothers and their children.

The clonotype originates from a boy younger than 18 in good health. The sequenced sample was blood. This chain joins TRBV20-1 and TRBJ2-5; D is perhaps TRBD2 (6 bases). The chain's CDR3 is CSARTGDMAGTQYF. In nucleotides, the CDR3 is TGCAGTGCTAGAACGGGAGACATGGCCGGGACCCAGTACTTC.